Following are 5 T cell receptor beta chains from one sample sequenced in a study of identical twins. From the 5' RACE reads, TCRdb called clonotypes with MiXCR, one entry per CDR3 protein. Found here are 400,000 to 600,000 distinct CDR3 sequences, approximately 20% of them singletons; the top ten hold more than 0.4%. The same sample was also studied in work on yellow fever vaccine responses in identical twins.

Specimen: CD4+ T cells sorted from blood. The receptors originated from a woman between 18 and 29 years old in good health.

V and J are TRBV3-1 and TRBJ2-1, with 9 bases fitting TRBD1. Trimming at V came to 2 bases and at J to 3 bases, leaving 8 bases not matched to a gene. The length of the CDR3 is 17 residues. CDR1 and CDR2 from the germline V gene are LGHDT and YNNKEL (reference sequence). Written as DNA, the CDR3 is TGTGCCAGCAGCCAACGATTCGGGACAGGGATCTACAATGAGCAGTTCTTC. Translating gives CASSQRFGTGIYNEQFF.

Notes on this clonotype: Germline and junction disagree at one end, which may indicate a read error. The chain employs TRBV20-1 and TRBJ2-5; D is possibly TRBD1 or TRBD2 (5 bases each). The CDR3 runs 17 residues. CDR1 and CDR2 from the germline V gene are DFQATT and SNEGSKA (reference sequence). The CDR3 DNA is TGCTGTGCTAGAGTAGGTCTGGGGGTCTTTTCGAGGGAGACCCAGTACTTC. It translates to CCARVGLGVFSRETQYF.

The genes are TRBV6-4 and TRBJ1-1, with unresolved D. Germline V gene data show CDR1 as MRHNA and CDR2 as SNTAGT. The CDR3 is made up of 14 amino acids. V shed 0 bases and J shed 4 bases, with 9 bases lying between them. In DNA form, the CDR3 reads TGTGCCAGCAGTGACTCGTTGTGGGGCACTGAAGCTTTCTTT. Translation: CASSDSLWGTEAFF.

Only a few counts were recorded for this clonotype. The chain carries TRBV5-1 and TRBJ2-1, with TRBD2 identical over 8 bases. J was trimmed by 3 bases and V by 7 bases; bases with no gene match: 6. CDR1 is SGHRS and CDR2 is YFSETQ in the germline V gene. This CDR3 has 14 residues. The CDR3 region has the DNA TGCGCCAGCCGCATACTAGCGGACTACAATGAGCAGTTCTTC. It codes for CASRILADYNEQFF.

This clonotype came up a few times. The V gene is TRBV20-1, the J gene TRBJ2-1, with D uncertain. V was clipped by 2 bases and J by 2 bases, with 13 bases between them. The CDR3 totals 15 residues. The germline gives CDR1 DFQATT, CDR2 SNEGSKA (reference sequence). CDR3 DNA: TGCAGTGCTAGACACGCAGCTTCTCCCTACAATGAGCAGTTCTTC. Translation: CSARHAASPYNEQFF.